The present T cell receptor beta chain was sequenced within a study of cytomegalovirus exposure and HLA in healthy donors. Study-wide findings and caveats: It was approximately 150 TCR beta chains that were listed as cytomegalovirus-associated. Upon later analysis, HLA-associated TCR beta chains proved more clonally expanded than other, equally common chains. Whilst most TCR sequences proved rare, a subset of public TCRs occurred across many donors.

Primers included in the PCR were 60 Vbeta and 13 Jbeta primers. Sequencing was performed with immunoSEQ multiplex PCR; in TCRdb, only in-frame clones are kept and a portion is missing. The sample comprises roughly 130,000 clones, approximately 68% of which are singletons, and approximately 1.5% rests with the top ten. With regard to this clone: The antigen is undetermined.

The CDR3 is 15 residues long. Losses at the gene ends were 11 bases for V and 0 bases for J; bases not matched to a gene: 8. Germline lookup yields CDR1 ENHRY and CDR2 SYGVKD. The TCR sequence derives from a young man in good health and CMV-seropositive. The sequencing input was PBMCs. The chain links TRBV10-3 to TRBJ2-1; 9 bases agree with TRBD1. The CDR3 DNA sequence: TGTGCCTCTAGCGAGGACAGGGGCTCCTACAATGAGCAGTTCTTC. Translated, it gives CASSEDRGSYNEQFF.